This T cell receptor beta chain emerged from a study of blood T cell repertoires in COVID-19. The length of the CDR3 is 13 residues. CDR1 MNHNY and CDR2 SVGAGI come from the germline V gene (reference sequence). V dropped 8 bases and J dropped 6; count of bases not matched to a gene: 4. Sequencing was performed with immunoSEQ multiplex PCR; in TCRdb, only in-frame clones are kept and a portion is missing. The table includes about 240,000 clones, roughly 80% detected once. V gene TRBV6-6 combines with J gene TRBJ2-2, with 9 bases that match TRBD2. This clonotype was sampled from a woman aged 55-69 years with active or convalescent COVID-19. The sequenced sample consisted of peripheral blood. The CDR3 DNA is TGTGCCAGCGGACTAGCGATCCCCGGGGAGCTGTTTTTT. It yields the protein CASGLAIPGELFF.